This TCR beta chain was retrieved from a study of blood T cell repertoires in COVID-19. For the study at large: Whether acute or convalescent, the COVID-19 samples came from the United States, Italy and Spain. Sources were T cells, B-cell-depleted T cells, or PBMCs; the material itself was cDNA or gDNA.

This clone occurred a few times. CDR3 length equals 16 residues. V was clipped by 1 base and J by 2 bases, with 11 bases between them. Germline V gene data show CDR1 as SGHNT and CDR2 as YENEEA. The cohort comprised adults aged about 18 to 100 years residing in 20 to 30 US areas. In the original analysis: From reference gene primer amplification, estimates of nucleated cell counts were derived. Profiling relied on immunoSEQ multiplex PCR, and the TCRdb table lists in-frame clones only, not all of them. V, J and clone size derive from that table, while D and trimming were established from the DNA sequence. The sample has 150,000 to 200,000 clones; more than 75% are singletons.

The receptor comes from a human donor with acute COVID-19. The donor label of this sample is uncertain. The rearrangement uses TRBV11-3 and TRBJ2-2; tentative D call: TRBD2 (6 bases). The sequenced sample was PBMCs or T cells enriched from blood (not recorded which). CDR3 sequence: CASSLGLAENTGELFF. The DNA of the CDR3 is TGTGCCAGCAGCTTAGGGTTAGCGGAAAACACCGGGGAGCTGTTTTTT.